This T cell receptor (beta chain) was captured in a study of tumor-infiltrating lymphocytes in primary liver carcinoma. Between the trimmed V and J ends, which lost 4 bases and 3 bases, there was a span of 13 bases. CDR3 length equals 14 residues. Germline lookup yields CDR1 SGHRS and CDR2 YFSETQ. Total RNA amounting to around 450 ng was the source from which TCR beta cDNA was made with a constant-region primer. Libraries for TCR beta were built through three nested multiplex PCR rounds, which together made up a slightly modified ARM-PCR procedure. TRBV1-TRBV30 forward primers paired with a C-beta reverse primer drove the first two PCR rounds, roughly 9 cycles each. Via MiXCR, TCRdb re-called the multiplex PCR reads, giving one row per CDR3 protein. Among just over 300,000 distinct CDR3 sequences listed, approximately 54% were seen once. This clonotype was seen only a few times. Antigen unknown. The authors took blood RNA from unsorted whole blood and also extracted germline DNA.

Study conclusions and caveats: Paired tumor-adjacent and tumor-blood samples overlapped less than tumor region pairs did.

What was sequenced was peripheral blood. The source of this sequence is a woman aged 30 to 39 with primary liver carcinoma and hepatitis B virus infection. V gene TRBV5-1 combines with J gene TRBJ2-5; either TRBD1 or TRBD2 may supply D (6 bases each). The CDR3 DNA follows: TGCGCCAGCAGCCGGTCGGGGGCCGAAGAGACCCAGTACTTC. Protein sequence: CASSRSGAEETQYF.